Described below is a single T cell receptor beta chain sequence and its context. This clone appeared once. No cognate antigen has been identified for it. No base qualities exist here, and no much larger clone lies one base off it. TCRbeta CDR3 regions were amplified from genomic DNA by means of the immunoSEQ Assay, a bias-controlled multiplex PCR. In the original analysis: Nucleated cell counts per sample were estimated from amplification of reference gene primers within the assay. Sequence reads were collapsed and filtered to measure the absolute abundance of every unique TCRbeta CDR3 rearrangement. For each sample, productive Simpson clonality was calculated as the square root of Simpson's diversity index across productive rearrangements. Sourced from immuneACCESS, this table was stored by TCRdb with only in-frame sequences that have V and J called. A share of the clones is absent; for the studies checked, an unresolved V gene accounts for under half, and the remainder has no known explanation. The DNA was the basis for D and trimming; V, J and clone size are from that table. For this sample the table gives about 200,000 clones, of which 85% were detected only once. Under 0.95% of the sample rests with the top ten.

This entry is derived from a study of blood T cell repertoires in COVID-19 (dated by TCRdb to 2020 to 2022). Describing the broader study: Collaborator samples came from the United States, Italy and Spain and covered acute and convalescent phases of COVID-19. The prospective study material was composed of cDNA or gDNA derived from T cells, B-cell-depleted T cells, or PBMCs. The dataset comprised deeply sampled blood TCRbeta repertoires from subjects exposed to, actively infected with, or recovered from COVID-19. A freely available public database, intended as a resource for researchers studying the immune response to SARS-CoV-2, is where the repertoires were released. The samples were drawn from the first 160 participants of the ongoing ImmuneRACE study and from 1,254 subjects provided by 6 global collaborators. A de-identified subject ID, COVID-19 status, age in years and sex were almost always included in the sample metadata. Where available, HLA class I and class II types were taken from metadata supplied by the sample provider and were not determined by assay-based typing.

The CDR3 numbers 13 residues from cysteine through phenylalanine. Just the 39-base CDR3 DNA is kept, in frame starting at base 1. Based on the germline V gene, the CDR1 and CDR2 sequences are MNHEY and SVGAGI. V trim: 5 bases; J trim: 5 bases; unmatched bases: 4. Study-wide findings and limitations: How much clinical and demographic metadata was included differed by source and by participant, and the metadata was provided uncurated.

One collaborating source in Seattle enrolled patients while the patients were actively infected and followed the patients over time throughout the course of disease. Whole blood was collected in K2EDTA tubes by collaborating institutions according to the institutions' own protocols. For TCRbeta analysis, collaborators shipped samples as frozen whole blood, isolated PBMCs, or DNA extracted from either of those sample types. What was sequenced was peripheral blood. The sequence was collected from a man between 60 and 75 years old with COVID-19, enrolled during active disease. The chain is encoded by TRBV6-5 joined to TRBJ2-5, with TRBD1 matching 8 junction bases. The DNA is as follows: TGTGCCAGCAGTCGACAGGGGCTGGAGACCCAGTACTTC. Its protein reads: CASSRQGLETQYF.